Listed below are T cell receptor beta chains from one sample, sequenced in a study of OX40 agonist ivuxolimab in advanced cancers. Libraries were prepared by immunoSEQ multiplex PCR; TCRdb keeps only in-frame clonotypes and omits some of them. This sample has tens of thousands of clones; about 88% occur once, and the top ten carry 0.25% to 0.3%. Source: CD4+ or CD8+ T cells sorted from blood, taken in a trial of the OX40 agonist ivuxolimab. These receptors were obtained from an adult with an advanced solid tumor such as melanoma, head and neck, liver or kidney cancer. Each CDR3 is given with its conserved first and last residue. D genes are given only for firm matches. Rows give clone size only sometimes, using once, few, many, or a class for an expanded clone.

j_call d_call clone_size v_call cdr3_aa cdr3_nt
TRBJ1-3 - - TRBV5-1 CASRAGVGNTIYF TGCGCCAGCAGGGCAGGGGTTGGAAACACCATATATTTT
TRBJ1-5 - - TRBV6-1 CASSEEEYSNQPQHF TGTGCCAGCAGTGAAGAGGAGTATAGCAATCAGCCCCAGCATTTT
TRBJ1-1 - - TRBV5-4 CASSLWPLDTEAFF TGTGCCAGCAGCTTATGGCCCCTGGACACTGAAGCTTTCTTT
TRBJ1-2 - - TRBV6-5 CASSYSRVTTNYGYTF TGTGCCAGCAGTTACTCGAGGGTTACAACTAACTATGGCTACACCTTC
TRBJ1-2 - - TRBV6-1 CASSEVGTPGYGYTF TGTGCCAGCAGTGAAGTAGGTACACCAGGCTATGGCTACACCTTC
TRBJ2-5 TRBD1 - TRBV5-1 CASSLAQGASGETQYF TGCGCCAGCAGCTTGGCCCAGGGGGCATCGGGAGAGACCCAGTACTTC
TRBJ2-5 - few TRBV7-3 CASSLGQGRGETQYF TGTGCCAGCAGCTTAGGGCAGGGGAGGGGAGAGACCCAGTACTTC
TRBJ2-3 - - TRBV27 CASSFTGIDTQYF TGTGCCAGCAGTTTCACCGGGATAGATACGCAGTATTTT
TRBJ2-6 - - TRBV19 CASSIGSTGANVLTF TGTGCCAGTAGTATAGGAAGTACTGGGGCCAACGTCCTGACTTTC
TRBJ2-7 - - TRBV7-2 CASSRSDRAAYEQYF TGTGCCAGCAGCCGCTCGGACAGAGCTGCCTACGAGCAGTACTTC
TRBJ2-3 - - TRBV9 CASSVEGGGTDTQYF TGTGCCAGCAGCGTTGAGGGAGGTGGTACAGATACGCAGTATTTT
TRBJ2-7 TRBD2 - TRBV27 CASSLYLGLEAYEQYF TGTGCCAGCAGTTTATATTTGGGACTAGAGGCCTACGAGCAGTACTTC
TRBJ2-1 TRBD1 - TRBV15 CATSRATGATVGNEQFF TGTGCCACCAGCAGAGCTACAGGGGCGACGGTTGGGAATGAGCAGTTCTTC
TRBJ2-1 - - TRBV10-1 CASSESQEQLF TGCGCCAGCAGTGAGTCTCAGGAGCAGCTCTTC
TRBJ2-3 TRBD2 - TRBV19 CASSTPSGRRFSTDTQYF TGTGCCAGTAGTACTCCTAGCGGGAGACGGTTTAGCACAGATACGCAGTATTTT
TRBJ2-1 - - TRBV5-4 CASSPMTSSYNEQFF TGTGCCAGCAGCCCAATGACTAGCTCCTACAATGAGCAGTTCTTC
TRBJ2-1 TRBD1 - TRBV6-1 CASATGTGNEQFF TGTGCCAGCGCAACCGGGACAGGGAATGAGCAGTTCTTC
TRBJ2-3 TRBD2 - TRBV5-4 CASSLVGAGGTDTQYF TGTGCCAGCAGCCTCGTCGGAGCGGGAGGCACAGATACGCAGTATTTT
TRBJ2-3 - - TRBV19 CASSILLLTDTQYF TGTGCCAGTAGTATTTTACTCCTCACAGATACGCAGTATTTT
TRBJ1-2 - - TRBV28 CASISGILGNYGYTF TGTGCCAGCATATCTGGGATTTTAGGGAACTATGGCTACACCTTC
TRBJ2-1 TRBD2 few TRBV7-9 CASSSRLAGGNEQFF TGTGCCAGCAGCTCTCGACTAGCGGGAGGGAATGAGCAGTTCTTC
TRBJ1-4 - once TRBV19 CASSTTRPGEKLFF TGTGCCAGTAGTACGACACGCCCAGGGGAAAAACTGTTTTTT
TRBJ2-7 - - TRBV5-8 CASSSGTPRGKQYF TGTGCCAGCAGCTCAGGGACGCCCCGGGGGAAGCAGTACTTC
TRBJ2-7 - - TRBV18 CASSKPGASLREQYF TGTGCCAGCTCAAAACCCGGGGCCTCCCTAAGGGAGCAGTACTTC
TRBJ2-7 - - TRBV4-1 CASSQLDQGSYEQYF TGCGCCAGCAGCCAATTAGACCAGGGATCGTACGAGCAGTACTTC
TRBJ1-1 - - TRBV4-1 CASSQEGRGNAEAFF TGCGCCAGCAGCCAAGAAGGAAGGGGCAACGCTGAAGCTTTCTTT
TRBJ2-1 - - TRBV5-1 CASSLDGTDHEQFF TGCGCCAGCAGCTTGGATGGGACGGATCATGAGCAGTTCTTC
TRBJ1-4 TRBD1 - TRBV28 CASSQGTGRDEKLFF TGTGCCAGCAGTCAAGGGACAGGGCGGGATGAAAAACTGTTTTTT
TRBJ2-1 TRBD2 - TRBV4-3 CASSQGTSGRAYNEQFF TGCGCCAGCAGCCAAGGGACTAGCGGGAGGGCCTACAATGAGCAGTTCTTC
TRBJ2-1 - - TRBV10-1 CASSDRQGPNARSYNEQFF TGCGCCAGCAGTGATCGGCAGGGCCCCAACGCCCGATCCTACAATGAGCAGTTCTTC
TRBJ2-5 TRBD1 - TRBV10-1 CASSEGQGTKTQYF TGCGCCAGCAGCGAAGGACAGGGAACAAAGACCCAGTACTTC
TRBJ2-7 - once TRBV4-3 CASSQDVGGADEQYF TGCGCCAGCAGCCAAGATGTTGGGGGGGCCGACGAGCAGTACTTC
TRBJ2-2 TRBD1 - TRBV10-3 CATRQGAGELFF TGTGCCACCAGACAGGGGGCCGGGGAGCTGTTTTTT
TRBJ1-2 TRBD1 - TRBV10-3 CATAGQGFFAF TGTGCCACAGCCGGACAGGGATTCTTCGCCTTC
TRBJ2-2 TRBD1 - TRBV19 CASSIRGHPGELFF TGTGCCAGTAGTATCAGGGGGCATCCCGGGGAGCTGTTTTTT
TRBJ2-1 TRBD2 - TRBV5-1 CASSRESLAGLRNEQFF TGCGCCAGCAGCCGGGAGTCCCTAGCGGGTTTGAGGAATGAGCAGTTCTTC
TRBJ2-1 - once TRBV18 CASSPPATHYQDQFF TGTGCCAGCTCACCACCGGCGACTCATTACCAAGACCAGTTCTTC